These 22 T cell receptor beta chains were sequenced from one sample in a study of regulatory T cells in long-lasting Graves disease. Library construction for TCR beta used iRepertoire HTBI primers and Arm-PCR of CDR3 regions. In TCRdb, the multiplex PCR reads were re-called with MiXCR into one record per CDR3 protein. The sample yields 500,000 to 700,000 distinct CDR3 sequences, around 30% seen once. Time point given: persistent/refractory GD, antithyroid drugs over 5 years with positive TRAb. From PBMCs, RNA was extracted and then used to make the TCR library. This specimen was peripheral blood mononuclear cells (PBMCs), taken when the disease was refractory, from a patient treated with antithyroid drugs. Every receptor here comes from a female donor with Graves disease.

This clonotype has a handful of counts. The rearrangement uses TRBV12-3 or TRBV12-4 and TRBJ1-5; tentatively, D is TRBD1 (6 bases). The CDR3 is 14 residues long. Trimming removed 7 bases from V and 2 bases from J, with 12 bases in between. As DNA, the CDR3 is TGTGCCAGCACCTCGGGGGGCGGCAATCAGCCCCAGCATTTT. Translating gives CASTSGGGNQPQHF.

This clonotype was observed a few times. One end of the junction varies from germline; a read error may be responsible. The chain combines TRBV5-5 with TRBJ2-5; 9 positions agree with TRBD1. The CDR3 extends over 11 amino acids. The germline V gene has CDR1 SGHKS and CDR2 YYEKEE (reference sequence). The CDR3 DNA follows: TGTGCCAGCAGTGGCCGGGACAGGGTAAACTTC. Encoded protein: CASSGRDRVNF.

The chain carries TRBV19 and TRBJ1-2; TRBD1 matches 8 bases. CDR1 and CDR2 (germline): LNHDA, SQIVND (reference sequence). This CDR3 is 14 amino acids long. V trimming: 6 bases; J trimming: 2 bases; junction bases outside the gene matches: 5. The CDR3 DNA is TGTGCCAGTAGGCCGGGACAGGCAAACTATGGCTACACCTTC. It translates to CASRPGQANYGYTF.

The V call is TRBV15, the J call TRBJ1-3; unclear D gene. CDR1 is LNHNV and CDR2 is YYDKDF in the germline V gene (reference sequence). V was pared by 0 bases and J by 0 bases, with 12 bases between. This CDR3 comprises 17 residues. CDR3 region: CATSRDHGSLSGNTIYF. DNA for the CDR3: TGTGCCACCAGCAGAGATCATGGGAGCCTCTCTGGAAACACCATATATTTT.

This clonotype appeared a few times. This chain joins TRBV3-1 and TRBJ1-4, with 9 bases fitting TRBD1. The CDR3 sequence is 18 residues long. Trimming cost V 0 bases and J 8 bases; bases outside gene matches: 13. Germline V gene sequence: CDR1 LGHDT, CDR2 YNNKEL (reference sequence). CDR3 DNA: TGTGCCAGCAGCCAAGAGGCTTTGGGACAGGGAAAGCGAGAAAAACTGTTTTTT. Its translation is CASSQEALGQGKREKLFF.

The rearrangement links TRBV28 to TRBJ2-2; 8 bases match TRBD1. This CDR3 region has 16 residues. CDR1 is MDHEN, CDR2 SYDVKM, per germline. V gave up 5 bases and J gave up 2 bases; unmatched junction bases: 7. CDR3 in amino acids: CASSPPQGANTGELFF. In DNA form, the CDR3 reads TGTGCCAGCAGTCCGCCCCAGGGGGCTAACACCGGGGAGCTGTTTTTT.

The chain uses TRBV5-1 and TRBJ2-1, with 12 bases lining up with TRBD2. This CDR3 has 16 amino acids. Germline V gives CDR1 SGHRS, CDR2 YFSETQ. V trimming: 4 bases; J trimming: 2 bases; junction bases outside the gene matches: 4. Here the CDR3 reads CASSPGLAGPYNEQFF. CDR3 nucleotide sequence: TGCGCCAGCAGCCCGGGACTAGCGGGTCCCTACAATGAGCAGTTCTTC. The full variable domain, with the rest looked up from reference TRBV5-1 and TRBJ2-1, is KAGVTQTPRYLIKTRGQQVTLSCSPISGHRSVSWYQQTPGQGLQFLFEYFSETQRNKGNFPGRFSGRQFSNSRSEMNVSTLELGDSALYLCASSPGLAGPYNEQFFGPGTRLTVL.

This clonotype was counted only a few times. This sequence joins TRBV20-1 and TRBJ1-5; maybe TRBD1 (6 bases). From germline, CDR1 is DFQATT and CDR2 SNEGSKA (reference sequence). V gave up 1 base and J gave up 7 bases, with 11 bases separating them. This CDR3 is 13 amino acids long. CDR3 loop: CSARAGARQPQHF. The CDR3 coding sequence is TGCAGTGCTAGAGCGGGGGCGCGGCAGCCCCAGCATTTT.

The gene calls are TRBV12-3 or TRBV12-4 and TRBJ2-7; no definite D call. With 1 base removed from V and 4 bases from J, the gap between germline ends came to 14 bases. There are 15 residues in the CDR3. CDR3 amino acids: CASSLGSTAGYEQYF. For the CDR3, the DNA is TGTGCCAGCAGTTTAGGGAGTACGGCCGGTTACGAGCAGTACTTC.

This clonotype has only one observation. The CDR3 DNA reads TGTGCCAGTAGTACGGCAGGGAACACCTACGAGCAGTACTTC. Amino acid sequence: CASSTAGNTYEQYF. The chain joins TRBV19 to TRBJ2-7; a weak D match, TRBD1 (5 bases). The CDR3 has 14 amino acids. Germline CDR1 and CDR2: LNHDA and SQIVND (reference sequence). The V end lost 4 bases, the J end lost 2 bases, and 12 bases lay between the germline ends.

This clonotype was counted many times. The V and J genes are TRBV28 and TRBJ1-1, with TRBD1 matching 8 bases. CDR3 length equals 13 residues. After removal of 5 bases from V and 11 bases from J, the junction contained 10 bases not matched to a gene. Germline V gene sequence: CDR1 MDHEN, CDR2 SYDVKM. The CDR3 sequence: CASSPGTGRVAFF. As DNA, the CDR3 is TGTGCCAGCAGTCCCGGGACAGGAAGAGTGGCTTTCTTT.

There are a few counts of this clonotype. This sequence joins TRBV6-1 and TRBJ2-7; 9 bases fit TRBD1. V shed 4 bases and J 3 bases; nucleotides not matched to a gene: 7. Germline V lookup: CDR1 MNHNS, CDR2 SASEGT. The CDR3 extends over 15 amino acids. The CDR3 coding sequence is TGTGCCAGCAGTGTAGGGACAGGGCCAGGCTACGAGCAGTACTTC. Translation: CASSVGTGPGYEQYF.

This clonotype was recorded at least ten times. The CDR3 sequence: CASSRYSGTSLVYQETQYF. The DNA of the CDR3 is TGTGCCAGCAGCCGGTACTCCGGGACTAGCTTGGTCTACCAAGAGACCCAGTACTTC. The chain joins TRBV28 to TRBJ2-5; 9 bases line up with TRBD2. Looked up from germline, CDR1 is MDHEN and CDR2 is SYDVKM. This CDR3 comprises 19 residues. After removal of 6 bases from V and 0 bases from J, the junction contained 17 bases not matched to a gene.

The chain employs TRBV20-1 and TRBJ2-4; TRBD1 is a possible D gene (5 bases). The CDR3 runs 14 residues. CDR1 and CDR2 (germline): DFQATT, SNEGSKA (reference sequence). Deletions cut 5 bases from V and 7 bases from J, with 18 bases between. The chain's CDR3 is CSAQQRQKGNIQYF. CDR3 DNA sequence: TGCAGTGCTCAACAGAGACAGAAAGGGAACATTCAGTACTTC.

The V and J genes are TRBV3-1 and TRBJ1-1; D ambiguous. Germline V gives CDR1 LGHDT, CDR2 YNNKEL (reference sequence). Trimming stripped 0 bases from V and 5 bases from J, with 10 bases between. The CDR3 contains 14 residues. CDR3 region: CASSQDPVSTEAFF. The CDR3, as DNA: TGTGCCAGCAGCCAAGATCCGGTTTCTACTGAAGCTTTCTTT.

This chain connects TRBV12-5 to TRBJ2-7; D remains unclear. Germline V CDR1 and CDR2: LGHNT, FRNRAP. This CDR3 region has 12 residues. V lost 0 bases and J lost 4, with 4 bases in between. The CDR3 DNA sequence: TGTGCTAGTGGTTTGGTAGTTTACGAGCAGTACTTC. It encodes CASGLVVYEQYF.

The chain uses TRBV12-3 or TRBV12-4 and TRBJ2-5; D is unresolved. The CDR3 covers 15 residues. V was cut by 0 bases and J by 5 bases, with 13 bases left in between. CDR3 bases: TGTGCCAGCAGTTTAGCGGCTAGTTACGTGGAGACCCAGTACTTC. This encodes CASSLAASYVETQYF.

This CDR3 reads CASSLHGSSDGYTF. CDR3 DNA: TGCGCCAGCAGCTTACACGGCTCCTCGGATGGCTACACCTTC. The V gene is TRBV5-1, the J gene TRBJ1-2; D gene ambiguous. CDR1 is SGHRS and CDR2 is YFSETQ in the germline V gene. Trimming pared 2 bases from V and 6 bases from J, leaving 14 bases between. This CDR3 is 14 amino acids long.

The rearrangement uses TRBV30 and TRBJ1-5; D is ambiguous. The germline CDR1 and CDR2 sequences are GTSNPN and SVGIG (reference sequence). The CDR3 has 12 amino acids. Trimming took 2 bases from V and 0 from J, leaving 2 bases between them. CDR3 in amino acids: CAWSSSNQPQHF. In DNA, the CDR3 is TGTGCCTGGAGTTCTAGCAATCAGCCCCAGCATTTT.

This clonotype was detected ten times or more. The chain is built from TRBV2 and TRBJ1-5; TRBD1 aligns across 8 bases. J gave up 7 bases and V 8 bases, and 10 bases lay outside the gene matches. Germline V gene sequence: CDR1 SNHLY, CDR2 FYNNEI. The CDR3 covers 14 residues. This chain's CDR3 is CASGRTGSGQPQHF. The CDR3 nucleotides read TGTGCCAGCGGAAGGACAGGGAGCGGCCAGCCCCAGCATTTT.

This clonotype was detected a few times. This chain uses TRBV6-4 with TRBJ2-7; no clear D. The CDR3 has 17 residues. V lost 6 bases and J 2 bases, leaving 23 bases between the germline ends. Germline lookup yields CDR1 MRHNA and CDR2 SNTAGT. For the CDR3, the DNA is TGTGCCAGCAGCGAATCTCTCGGACGCGTTGGAACCTACGAGCAGTACTTC. Translation: CASSESLGRVGTYEQYF.

For this clonotype: No conserved phenylalanine or tryptophan ends this CDR3, so it is likely a read error. The V gene is TRBV5-1, the J gene TRBJ1-1; 11 bases align to TRBD1. Germline assignment: CDR1 SGHRS and CDR2 YFSETQ. J lost 0 bases, V lost 2 bases, and 12 bases had no gene match. This CDR3 is built from 19 residues. CDR3 coding DNA: TGCGCCAGCAGCTTCGGGACAGGGGGATCGTGGGGGATGAACACTGAAGCTTTCCTT. Its protein is CASSFGTGGSWGMNTEAFL.